These T cell receptor beta chains were read from a single sample in a study of cytomegalovirus exposure and HLA in healthy donors. TCRdb keeps only in-frame clones here, not all; method: immunoSEQ multiplex PCR. The sample shows 170,000 or so clones, about 85% of them seen only once. Sequencing used PBMCs. The receptor source for this set is a man aged 18 to 35 in good health and CMV-seronegative. CDR3s include the opening cysteine and the closing phenylalanine or tryptophan. A D gene is named only where the DNA matches it firmly. Clone size, where shown, is once, few, many, or a class for clones that have expanded.

-,TRBJ2-7,TRBD2,TRBV18,TGTGCCAGCTCACCAGCCACTAGCGGTACCTACGAGCAGTACTTC,CASSPATSGTYEQYF
once,TRBJ2-7,-,TRBV19,TGTGCCAGTAGTCCATCGGACGGGGCCTACGAGCAGTACTTC,CASSPSDGAYEQYF
-,TRBJ2-7,-,TRBV7-3,TGTGCCAGCAGCTCCCAGGGCGACGAGCAGTACTTC,CASSSQGDEQYF
once,TRBJ2-3,TRBD1,TRBV7-2,TGTGCCAGCAGCCCGGACAGGTACACAGATACGCAGTATTTT,CASSPDRYTDTQYF
-,TRBJ2-7,-,TRBV5-1,TGCGCCAGCAGCTTGGCGACAGGTGTGATTATGGGATACGAGCAGTACTTC,CASSLATGVIMGYEQYF
-,TRBJ2-3,TRBD1,TRBV7-9,TGTGCCAGCAGCTTAGGGGACAGGCTCGGGGATACGCAGTATTTT,CASSLGDRLGDTQYF
-,TRBJ2-3,-,TRBV7-3,TGTGCCAGCAGCCCGACCGGACTCACAGATACGCAGTATTTT,CASSPTGLTDTQYF
-,TRBJ2-5,TRBD1,TRBV7-3,TGTGCCAGCAGTACCCAAGGGGGCGCAGAGACCCAGTACTTC,CASSTQGGAETQYF
-,TRBJ2-1,TRBD1,TRBV7-2,TGTGCCAGCAGCTTAAGGGGGACAGGGGGCGACAATGAGCAGTTCTTC,CASSLRGTGGDNEQFF
-,TRBJ2-6,-,TRBV21-1,TGTGCCAGCAGCCCACAGGGACAAGACTCTGGGGCCAACGTCCTGACTTTC,CASSPQGQDSGANVLTF
-,TRBJ2-2,TRBD1,TRBV7-7,TGTGCTAGCAGCCCGGGACAGACAGGCACCGGGGAGCTGTTTTTT,CASSPGQTGTGELFF
-,TRBJ2-7,TRBD1,TRBV6-5,TGTGCCGGGCGACCGGGACAGGGGACCTACGAGCAGTACTTC,CAGRPGQGTYEQYF
-,TRBJ2-1,-,TRBV6-5,TGTGCCAGTCGGCGGGGTAATGAGCAGTTCTTC,CASRRGNEQFF
-,TRBJ2-1,TRBD2,TRBV6-5,TGTGCCAGCAGTTACTCCGGTAGCGGGGGGAACAATGAGCAGTTCTTC,CASSYSGSGGNNEQFF
few,TRBJ2-2,-,TRBV7-3,TGTGCCAGCAGTCTCACCGGGGAGCTGTTTTTT,CASSLTGELFF
-,TRBJ1-2,-,TRBV28,TGTGCCAGCAGTCCCCCCCGGGGGGCTGGAACGGACGGCTACACCTTC,CASSPPRGAGTDGYTF
-,TRBJ2-1,TRBD2,TRBV6-1,TGTGCCAGCAGTGAACTAGCGGCCCACCGGCAGTTCTTC,CASSELAAHRQFF
-,TRBJ1-1,TRBD1,TRBV19,TGTGCCAGTGGGACTCCTCGGGACAGTTCGACGGACACTGAAGCTTTCTTT,CASGTPRDSSTDTEAFF
-,TRBJ2-5,TRBD2,TRBV15,TGTGCCACCAGCTTAAAGACGGGGGGTCTTCAAGAGACCCAGTACTTC,CATSLKTGGLQETQYF
-,TRBJ2-1,TRBD1,TRBV7-2,TGTGCCAGCAGCCGGGACAGGTCGAGTGAGCAGTTCTTC,CASSRDRSSEQFF
-,TRBJ1-3,-,TRBV7-9,TGTGCCACCAATACACAGGGTCCGGGAAACACCATATATTTT,CATNTQGPGNTIYF
few,TRBJ1-2,TRBD1,TRBV7-9,TGTTCCAGCAGCTTCCAGGGGGCAAGTGGCTACACCTTC,CSSSFQGASGYTF
-,TRBJ2-1,TRBD2,TRBV7-6,TGTGCCAGCAGCTTAGAGCGGGAGGGCACTATAAATGAGCAGTTCTTC,CASSLEREGTINEQFF
-,TRBJ1-2,-,TRBV19,TGTGCCACCGCATACGGCTATGGCTACACCTTC,CATAYGYGYTF
-,TRBJ2-7,TRBD2,TRBV29-1,TGCAGCGTTGAAGTTAAGACGCCGGGACTAATAGGTTACGAGCAGTACTTC,CSVEVKTPGLIGYEQYF
-,TRBJ2-5,TRBD1,TRBV15,TGTGCCACCAGCCCCGGGACAGGGCCAGGGGAGACCCAGTACTTC,CATSPGTGPGETQYF
-,TRBJ2-5,TRBD1,TRBV27,TGTGCCAGCAGGGACAGGGTGTACCGAGAGACCCAGTACTTC,CASRDRVYRETQYF
-,TRBJ1-2,-,TRBV18,TGTGCCAGCTCACCACCGAGTGTGTTGGGCAGGGCCTATGGCTACACCTTC,CASSPPSVLGRAYGYTF
-,TRBJ1-2,-,TRBV30,TGTGCCTGGAGTGTCGAGGCAGGGGACTATGGCTACACCTTC,CAWSVEAGDYGYTF
-,TRBJ2-1,-,TRBV7-2,TGTGCCAGCAGCTCCAGTCAGCTCCGGGACAATGAGCAGTTCTTC,CASSSSQLRDNEQFF
-,TRBJ1-2,-,TRBV30,TGTGCCGGACGGACTGTCTATGGCTACACCTTC,CAGRTVYGYTF
once,TRBJ1-2,TRBD1,TRBV5-4,TGTGCCAGCACCGGCTGGACAGGGAACGGCTACACCTTC,CASTGWTGNGYTF
-,TRBJ2-1,TRBD2,TRBV10-2,TGCGCCAGCAGTCTAGCGGGAGCCGGCAATGAGCAGTTCTTC,CASSLAGAGNEQFF
-,TRBJ2-1,-,TRBV11-2,TGTGCCAGCAGCCCTACGCTGGACAATGAGCAGTTCTTC,CASSPTLDNEQFF
-,TRBJ2-7,TRBD1,TRBV5-5,TGTGCCAGCAGCTCGGGACAGGGGGCATACGAGCAGTACTTC,CASSSGQGAYEQYF
-,TRBJ1-5,-,TRBV12-5,TGTGCTAGTGGTTTGGACTATAGCAATCAGCCCCAGCATTTT,CASGLDYSNQPQHF
-,TRBJ2-7,TRBD1,TRBV7-9,TGTGCCAGCAGCGACAGGGGGCTGGACGAGCAGTACTTC,CASSDRGLDEQYF
-,TRBJ1-1,-,TRBV18,TGTGCCAGCTCACCGGAGATAACCACTGAAGCTTTCTTT,CASSPEITTEAFF
-,TRBJ1-5,-,TRBV5-6,TGTGCCAGCAGCCCGGGACACCGGATGGATCAGCCCCAGCATTTT,CASSPGHRMDQPQHF
-,TRBJ1-4,-,TRBV10-3,TGTGCCATCAGCGCCACAGAGTTTCCTAATGAAAAACTGTTTTTT,CAISATEFPNEKLFF
-,TRBJ1-3,-,TRBV28,TGTGCCAGCAGCCTAACGGGGATGGGCTCTGGAAACACCATATATTTT,CASSLTGMGSGNTIYF
few,TRBJ2-5,TRBD2,TRBV9,TGTGCCAGCAGCGCCTTACCGGGAGGTTACCAAGAGACCCAGTACTTC,CASSALPGGYQETQYF